Sequencing of this T cell receptor (beta chain) was carried out in a study of T cell responses to AZD1222 COVID-19 vaccine. The assay was immunoSEQ multiplex PCR, and TCRdb's table has in-frame clones only and misses some. The data contain about 120,000 clones, 92% of them singletons. Germline V gene data show CDR1 as LGHDT and CDR2 as YNNKEL (reference sequence). This CDR3 comprises 14 residues. V lost 5 bases and J 0 bases, leaving 8 bases between the germline ends. With respect to this clone: Its antigen is not identified.

The study's findings and limits: In the spike-specific TCR repertoire, nearly half reportedly target unmutated variant regions.

The sequence was collected from an adult who received the AZD1222 COVID-19 vaccine. J is TRBJ1-5 and V is TRBV3-1 (or the pseudogene TRBV3-2), with D possibly matching TRBD1 (5 bases). Sequences were derived from peripheral blood, sampled 28 days after the second AZD1222 dose. Here the CDR3 reads CASSEGHSNQPQHF. CDR3 in DNA: TGTGCCAGCAGCGAGGGGCATAGCAATCAGCCCCAGCATTTT.